This is a list of T cell receptor beta chains from one sample in a study of blood T cell repertoires in COVID-19. Some clones are missing from TCRdb's copy, which holds only in-frame ones; the method was immunoSEQ multiplex PCR. Of fewer than 250,000 clones in the sample, roughly 84% were seen once. Sequenced material: PBMCs or T cells enriched from blood (not recorded which). These receptor sequences come from a middle-aged woman who had recovered from COVID-19. The conserved cysteine and the conserved F or W are not part of the CDR3 here.

V gene: TRBV2; CDR3 protein: ASATDSYEQY
V gene: TRBV15; CDR3 protein: ATSRPGQKDRGYT
V gene: TRBV4-1; CDR3 protein: ASSLPGDRVGYT
V gene: TRBV4-1; CDR3 protein: ASSAHPGQADPNYGYT
V gene: TRBV12-3/TRBV12-4; CDR3 protein: ASSLANTEAF
V gene: TRBV6-5; CDR3 protein: ASDSTSGIYNEQF
V gene: TRBV11-2; CDR3 protein: ASSLTVNYGYT
V gene: TRBV24-1; CDR3 protein: ATKQGMAGFEAF
V gene: TRBV27; CDR3 protein: ASSSGYNSYEQY
V gene: TRBV1; CDR3 protein: TSSSQTGIGKSNGYT
V gene: TRBV30; CDR3 protein: AWTLGGRTDTQY
V gene: TRBV28; CDR3 protein: ASSPPRQGSQPQH
V gene: TRBV20-1; CDR3 protein: SASVANPDTQY
V gene: TRBV4-2; CDR3 protein: ASSPEGVASGANVLT